The source of this T cell receptor beta chain is a study of cytomegalovirus exposure and HLA in healthy donors (dated by TCRdb to between 2016 and 2019). For the wider study: An earlier analysis of approximately 640 of the donors reported approximately 300 Gb of sequence data and some 120 million unique TCR beta sequences from roughly 200 million T cells. Every repertoire in the discovery cohort had been generated on one and the same sequencing platform. Of the roughly 390 genotyped donors, 65% to 90% fell in the genetic ancestry cluster associated with self-reported Caucasian donors. To decide whether each TCR beta V gene segment behaved as functional or pseudogenic, an earlier analysis of some 600 of the donors relied on high-throughput TCR beta sequencing. Roughly 5 DR-DQ haplotypes were handled as single units for association and clustering because linkage in the cohort was strong. In addition to the first cohort of around 670 subjects, a separate validation cohort of under 150 different subjects was used. Donor age, sex, ethnicity and CMV serostatus were collected together with the repertoire data. Rather than using new phenotypic data, the later analysis identified candidate immune exposures from TCR beta sequences and from how often those sequences occurred across donors. In a later analysis, previously published TCR beta repertoires from 670 or so donors were re-analyzed and high-resolution HLA genotyping was added so that TCR occurrence patterns could be studied. Both class I and class II loci were covered by HLA typing, at four-digit resolution. The study profiled the T cell repertoires of about 640 subjects by immunosequencing and related them to cytomegalovirus serostatus. To predict cytomegalovirus infection status, the study combined high-throughput TCR immunosequencing, statistical association of individual TCRs with disease status, and machine learning. The study was designed to test whether signatures of past pathogen exposure could be identified by cataloging public T cell receptors. A later genetic analysis took genome-wide SNP genotypes for 398 of the 666 donors and used that subset as a discovery cohort. Approximately 300 gigabases of sequencing data and around 85 million unique TCR sequences made up an early release that covered 500 to 700 HLA-typed donors. On average, roughly 240,000 unique TCR beta nucleotide sequences were sequenced per donor among fewer than 500 genotyped donors of the cohort, with 15% to 20% of those sequences being non-productive. The number of donors typed differed by locus, with about 629-630 for A, B, C, DRB1 and DQB1, roughly 550 for DQA1, 600 to 610 for DPA1, and about 450 for DPB1.

From the cysteine up to the phenylalanine, the CDR3 has a length of 14 residues. Solely the CDR3 DNA is kept, with 42 bases framed from the first base. The V end loses 2 bases and the J end loses 4 bases, and a stretch of 11 bases separates them. CDR1 and CDR2 (MGHRA, YSYEKL) derive from the germline V gene. In total, more than 500 healthy bone marrow donors made up the cohort. All cohort members were sampled while nominally healthy, although unrecorded immune exposures were likely present. The donor was CMV seronegative and was included in the group of several hundred seronegative cohort members. A peripheral blood sample was provided by each donor, and peripheral blood mononuclear cells were used for TCR beta sequencing. Genomic DNA extraction from the blood cell samples was performed with the Qiagen DNeasy Blood Extraction Kit. As for this clone: The specificity of this receptor is unknown. Base quality data are lacking; no much larger clone is found one base away.

Libraries were prepared through the immunoSEQ multiplex PCR assay. For the multiplex PCR, a mixture combining 60 forward primers for TCR Vbeta segments and 13 reverse primers for TCR Jbeta segments was used. The CDR3 region of rearranged TCR beta genes was amplified from genomic DNA with a multiplex PCR assay. The amplified TCR beta libraries were sequenced on the Illumina HiSeq System as 87-base-pair reads. On the authors' methods: A later analysis counted tens of millions of unique TCR beta chains across the 666 repertoires, and 9.5 million to 11 million of these chains were shared by at least two donors. A nearest-neighbor algorithm error-corrected the raw reads and collapsed the reads into unique sequences, merging closely related sequences to remove PCR and sequencing errors. CDR3 sequences were aligned to IMGT reference sequences to assign V, D and J gene segments. Each retained sequence needed at least a six-nucleotide match to both a V gene segment and a J gene segment. A rearrangement was called productive if the CDR3 had no stop codons and remained in frame with V and J, and every other rearrangement was called non-productive. Following IMGT convention, CDR3 was defined as the stretch from the second conserved V-encoded cysteine up to the conserved J-encoded phenylalanine. The earlier analysis of 500 to 750 of the donors excluded any sequence lacking an unambiguous match to a single V gene segment. An earlier analysis of several hundred of the donors called V segments functional above 56.7% productive rearrangements and segregating when the between-donor standard deviation exceeded 5%. A statistical classification framework was built to diagnose cytomegalovirus status from the catalog of TCR beta chain sequences. In a later analysis, TCR nucleotide sequences were compared against IMGT/GENE-DB human TR gene sequences so that V and J genes could be assigned. A later analysis assigned CDR3 sequences and most-parsimonious VDJ recombination scenarios with the TCRdist pipeline. In a later analysis, each TCR beta chain was defined by its CDR3 amino acid sequence together with its V-gene family, and reads without a unique V-gene family were excluded. A later analysis removed several hundred highly shared, low-generation-probability nucleotide sequences to deal with suspected cross-contamination and a sequencing artifact. A later analysis calculated a clonal expansion index for each public chain from normalized within-repertoire ranks of inferred template counts. Generation probabilities in a later analysis came from a VDJ recombination model fitted to out-of-frame rearrangements, and those results were checked against IGoR. Hypergeometric tests were used in a later analysis to score TCR-TCR, TCR-HLA and TCR-CMV co-occurrence, with a repertoire-size bias correction applied to the TCR pairs. In a later analysis, false discovery rates were estimated by permuting HLA or CMV assignments 20 times. In a later analysis, co-occurring TCRs were grouped with DBSCAN, and TCRdist sequence similarity was added when clustering was performed within HLA-allele-positive subsets. For co-occurrence clustering, repertoires with fewer than 30,000 or more than 120,000 public chains were excluded, along with about five repertoires with anomalous nucleotide sharing. TCRdb carries this immuneACCESS record with in-frame sequences only. Its versions omit some clonotypes, under half of them owing to an unresolved V gene in the studies checked, with the rest unexplained. V and J calls and clone size are copied from that table; D and trimming were computed from the DNA. This sample gives approximately 190,000 clones in total; 65% to 85% of them show up just once. The ten largest account for 3.8% of the sample.

Study-wide conclusions, independent of this receptor: Some IMGT-functional V segments, including TRBV6-2 and TRBV6-3, could not be told apart with the 87-base-pair reads, so those segments were excluded. Compared with the approximately 600-donor mean, donors in an Asian-associated ancestry cluster had fewer N-insertions in productive TCRs, according to a later genetic analysis. A cluster of highly shared sequence variants was judged likely to be a technical artifact of the sequencing pipeline. According to the authors, the approach could potentially be generalized to other disease states and immunological phenotypes. This cohort had only TCR beta chains sequenced, and the lack of alpha or paired-chain data limited which features could be detected. In a later genetic analysis, a missense DCLRE1C variant was associated with V-gene and J-gene trimming of TCR beta chains, and the association was replicated in an independent cohort. In an earlier analysis of about 600 of the donors, most TCR beta V segments appeared in productive rearrangements about 90% or about 30% of the time, broadly matching IMGT annotations. Because counts were too low, roughly 18 rarely observed V segments, including chromosome 9 orphons, were left out of the earlier analysis of some 640 of the donors. The study gave a list of around 170 TCR beta chains associated with cytomegalovirus. In a later analysis, around 15,000 TCR beta sequences were associated with specific HLA alleles at a false discovery rate of 0.05. Because some donors lacked HLA typing at each locus, the association tests relied only on the typed subset. The classifier was reported to diagnose cytomegalovirus status with high specificity and sensitivity in both the original and validation cohorts. Several of the top co-occurrence clusters appeared to be linked to parvovirus B19, influenza, CMV and Epstein-Barr virus, according to a later analysis. In vitro tests confirmed that a few of the cytomegalovirus-associated TCR beta chains recognize cytomegalovirus antigens. Sequencing depth was assumed to be roughly uniform across donors in the presence/absence analyses, though that assumption may not hold. Assigning TCR associations to individual alleles was difficult when HLA alleles, especially DR and DQ, strongly co-occurred. In a later analysis, HLA-associated TCR beta chains were found to be more clonally expanded and to have lower generation probabilities than equally common non-associated chains. In a later analysis, TCR association rates were found to vary across HLA loci, with the most associated TCRs seen for DRB1 alleles and the fewest for HLA-C alleles. A further reported finding was that TCR beta sequences accurately predicted the HLA-A and HLA-B alleles for most subjects in the first cohort. The only immune exposure information available for the cohort was CMV serostatus. Correlated functional status among segregating V segments might reflect linkage disequilibrium, but an unknown experimental factor could not be ruled out. Most TCR sequences were seen in very few donors, while some public TCRs were found in many individuals. In a later analysis, most CMV-associated TCR beta chains were found to appear HLA-restricted, with HLA associations seemingly driven largely by CMV exposure.

This receptor chain uses TRBV4-1 and TRBJ1-1; TRBD1 might be the D gene, on 6 matching bases. This receptor was obtained from a middle-aged man in good health and CMV-seronegative. The specimen sequenced was PBMCs. The CDR3 here reads CASSQSGAITEAFF. Here is the DNA: TGCGCCAGCAGCCAATCAGGGGCGATCACTGAAGCTTTCTTT.